This TCR beta chain was retrieved from a study of cytomegalovirus exposure and HLA in healthy donors. Findings and caveats of the study: The authors later found TCR association rates varying by HLA locus, with DRB1 most and HLA-C fewest. TCR beta chain V- and J-gene trimming was linked, in a later analysis, to a missense variant in DCLRE1C.

The CDR3 sequence is 16 residues long. Germline-derived CDR1 and CDR2 are SNHLY and FYNNEI. Amplification used 60 Vbeta primers and 13 Jbeta primers. Here immunoSEQ multiplex PCR was the method, and the copy in TCRdb shows in-frame clones only, minus some. Of about 100,000 clones listed, roughly three quarters are singletons. For this clone: Its antigen is undetermined. The junction departs from the called germline gene at one end, perhaps through a read error.

The chain links TRBV2 to TRBJ2-5, with TRBD1 matching 7 bases. The clonotype comes from a woman aged 55-75 years in good health and CMV-seronegative. Sequencing was carried out using PBMCs. The DNA of the CDR3 is TGTGCCAGCAGCCGGTCCCCGGGACAGAGAAGAGAGGCCCAGTACTTC. Its protein is CASSRSPGQRREAQYF.